Detailed here is one T cell receptor (beta chain). This clonotype was seen a few times. It has no known antigen specificity. No clone much larger than this one lies a single base away; base qualities are absent. Amplification of TCR beta CDR3 regions was carried out from RNA transcripts. The first round of RT-PCR for the TCR CDR3 was performed with the HTBI primer set and the Qiagen OneStep RT-PCR kit. A second multiplex PCR round built the libraries, followed by size selection and purification. The libraries were sequenced on an Illumina HiSeq2000 using paired-end 100 bp reads. The authors processed their data as follows. SOAPnuke was used to process the raw data, throwing out any read that contained adapters or uncalled bases, had a mean Phred below 15, or lacked an exact constant-primer or identifier match. COPE v1.2.5 was used to merge high-quality paired reads, and clonotypes were defined as unique nucleotide sequences. MiTCR v1.1 was used to align clonotypes to the IMGT TRBV, TRBD and TRBJ reference segments. The analysis included only V-J combinations with a frequency above 0.0001, which together covered roughly 99% of the repertoires. The TCS score was defined as the ratio of F50 (clonal expansion) to E x V (chaos), calculated using BLOSUM62-based TCRdist between CDR3 peptides within each V-J. Welch's t-statistics and random forest reduced just over 500 V-J features to about 13, which were used in a naive Bayes classifier (R e1071). TCRdb cleaned the public reads at Q25 with fastp, built clones with MiXCR and kept in-frame beta chains. Identical CDR3 proteins give one entry, which carries the most common genes and DNA. Clone size and V and J calls follow TCRdb, not the original study. The sample records just over 550,000 distinct CDR3 sequences, about 43% of which are singletons. The ten largest clonotypes hold 8.2% of the sample.

A patient counted as having stable Graves' hyperthyroidism if no progression to ophthalmopathy occurred over 18 months of follow-up. The hyperthyroidism patients were between 18 and 65 years old and newly diagnosed, with a disease duration of less than 2 months. The study excluded patients with uncontrolled infections, other autoimmune diseases, pregnancy or lactation. Diagnoses were based on clinical symptoms, serum thyroxine and TRAb, thyroid ultrasound and orbital computed tomography. Trizol reagent was used to extract total RNA, and RNA quality was then checked on an Agilent 2100 Bioanalyzer. This specimen comes from a study of T cells in Graves' hyperthyroidism and ophthalmopathy (dated by TCRdb to between 2018 and 2021). Background on the whole study: A discovery cohort of approximately 100 patients, 43 with Graves' ophthalmopathy and 55 to 60 with stable Graves' hyperthyroidism, was used to find distinguishing TCR V-J signatures. An independent validation cohort of 18 to 20 hyperthyroidism patients and more than 15 patients who later progressed to ophthalmopathy tested prospective prediction of ophthalmopathy. The roughly 90 discovery patients were divided at random into training and test sets in a 7:3 ratio. In addition, the study compared T-cell repertoires in thyroid tissue and in blood from six Graves' hyperthyroidism patients. After sampling, hyperthyroidism patients received methimazole starting at 30 mg daily, and ophthalmopathy patients received high-dose intravenous methylprednisolone. The paper describes TCR Vbeta CDR3 sequencing of 135 peripheral blood samples, made up of 43 ophthalmopathy patients, roughly 80 hyperthyroidism patients and roughly 17 progressor patients.

V is shortened by 4 bases, J by 5 bases, and the region joining them spans 13 bases. There are 14 amino acids in the CDR3, from cysteine to phenylalanine inclusive. Just CDR3 DNA is preserved here, 42 bases in frame from base 1. The germline V gene encodes CDR1 SGDLS and CDR2 YYNGEE. Broader findings and caveats from the paper: A 13 V-J signature model separated ophthalmopathy from stable hyperthyroidism, with roughly 88% sensitivity and just under 84% specificity in cross-validation and 80%/75% in testing. In validation, the model predicted progression to ophthalmopathy a median of roughly six months before onset, with over 55% sensitivity and almost 75% specificity. Blood samples also contained most of the expanded thyroid clonotypes (frequency above 0.001), which suggests that blood repertoires may reflect thyroid immune responses. No statistical method was used to fix the sample size in advance, and group allocation was not hidden from the investigators.

Sequencing input: peripheral blood or thyroid tissue (not recorded which). The receptor was derived from a woman younger than 30 with Graves' hyperthyroidism. Donor details come from another sample of the same person, matched by shared clones. This sequence uses TRBV9 and TRBJ1-3; the D gene is possibly TRBD1, with 5 bases matching. The CDR3 is CASSQGASRNTIYF. The sequenced DNA: TGTGCCAGCAGCCAAGGGGCATCTCGAAACACCATATATTTT.